This T cell receptor beta chain emerged from a study of T cells in localized non-small cell lung cancer (dated by TCRdb to 2020 to 2021). Context from the whole study: T cell repertoires of 236 early-stage NSCLC patients were analyzed, with tumors being compared against uninvolved tumor-adjacent lungs. Of the NSCLC patients, around 140 were male and approximately 110 were female, and the mean age was approximately 66 years. All 240 or so NSCLC patients in the cohort were treatment-naive and had localized lung tumors that were resected.

At diagnosis, peripheral blood, uninvolved tumor-adjacent lung and tumor were collected and stored as a combination of fresh-frozen and FFPE material. For TCR repertoire profiling, blood samples were analyzed in the form of peripheral blood mononuclear cells. V lost 5 bases and J lost 2 bases; the stretch between them is 15 bases long. The CDR3 has 15 amino acids, counting the end cysteine and phenylalanine. Just the 45-base CDR3 DNA is kept, in frame starting at base 1. Based on the germline V gene (reference sequence), the CDR1 and CDR2 sequences are SEHNR and FQNEAQ. TCR beta CDR3 regions were sequenced from DNA using the immunoSEQ Assay. In the authors' own workflow: To compute T cell density, TCR beta template counts were normalized to usable DNA, which was estimated by amplifying housekeeping genes. Using the preseqR package, richness was estimated by extrapolating to 120,000 templates for tissue samples and 400,000 templates for PBMC samples. Clonality was calculated as one minus Pielou's evenness. Tissue-enriched TCRs were identified by differential abundance testing using productive amino-acid clonotypes, minimum total count 5 and alpha 0.1. The Jaccard Index and the Morisita Overlap Index were used to measure how much the repertoires overlapped between compartments. TCR beta CDR3s were clustered by GLIPH together with public tetramer-defined viral CDR3s, and at least three viral sequences plus V-gene enrichment were required for viral motifs. The table was pulled from immuneACCESS by TCRdb, which kept in-frame rearrangements only. Such tables lose some clones; where checked, under half of the loss comes from unresolved V genes, and the rest has no known cause. The DNA was the basis for D and trimming; V, J and clone size are from that table. Present in this sample are approximately 80,000 clones, 80% of which were seen just once. Of the sample, 8% to 10% is held by the ten largest clones.

Overall study outcomes, separate from this receptor: Because the study design was exploratory, TCR variables were selected using unadjusted p-values without false-discovery rate correction. Longer overall survival was associated with higher T cell density in blood, whereas shorter survival was associated with higher clonality in adjacent lung. Uninvolved tumor-adjacent lung showed the highest T cell clonality, higher than tumor, which suggests more focused antigenic responses in the adjacent lung. Because multi-region tumor sequencing was not performed, intratumor heterogeneity could not be ruled out. A median of approximately 55 of the top 100 tumor clones were detected in paired uninvolved adjacent lung, and 28 of these tumor clones were also found among the top 100 clones of the paired uninvolved adjacent lung.

Remarks on this clone: Its cognate antigen has yet to be identified. Base qualities were left out, and no much larger clone turns up one base away.

This receptor chain uses TRBV7-9 and TRBJ1-2; confidence is insufficient to name the D gene. The receptor was derived from a female donor older than 55 with stage I lung adenocarcinoma. The starting material was peripheral blood, obtained before any cancer treatment. The CDR3 region: CASSDSAQLNYGYTF. The sequenced DNA is TGTGCCAGCAGCGATTCTGCTCAGTTAAACTATGGCTACACCTTC. Joined to the reference TRBV7-9 and TRBJ1-2 proteins, this CDR3 gives the full variable domain: DTGVSQNPRHKITKRGQNVTFRCDPISEHNRLYWYRQTLGQGPEFLTYFQNEAQLEKSRLLSDRFSAERPKGSFSTLEIQRTEQGDSAMYLCASSDSAQLNYGYTFGSGTRLTVV.